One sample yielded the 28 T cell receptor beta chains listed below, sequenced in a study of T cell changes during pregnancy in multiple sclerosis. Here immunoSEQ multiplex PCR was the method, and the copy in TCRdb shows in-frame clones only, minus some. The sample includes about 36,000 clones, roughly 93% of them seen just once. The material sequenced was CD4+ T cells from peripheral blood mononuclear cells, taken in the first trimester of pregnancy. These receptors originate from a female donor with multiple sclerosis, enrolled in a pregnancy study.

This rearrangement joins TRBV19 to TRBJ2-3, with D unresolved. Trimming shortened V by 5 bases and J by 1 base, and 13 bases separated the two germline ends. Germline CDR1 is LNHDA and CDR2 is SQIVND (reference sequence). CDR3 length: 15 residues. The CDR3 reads CASSFLERRTDTQYF. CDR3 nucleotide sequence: TGTGCCAGTAGTTTCCTAGAGCGACGCACAGATACGCAGTATTTT. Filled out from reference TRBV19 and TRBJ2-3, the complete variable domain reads DGGITQSPKYLFRKEGQNVTLSCEQNLNHDAMYWYRQDPGQGLRLIYYSQIVNDFQKGDIAEGYSVSREKKESFPLTVTSAQKNPTAFYLCASSFLERRTDTQYFGPGTRLTVL.

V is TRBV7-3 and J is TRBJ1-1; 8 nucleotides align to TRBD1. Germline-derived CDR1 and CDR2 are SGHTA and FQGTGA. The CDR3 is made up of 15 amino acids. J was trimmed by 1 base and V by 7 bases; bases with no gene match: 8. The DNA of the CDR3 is TGTGCCAGCAAGATGACAGGGGCGAAGAACACTGAAGCTTTCTTT. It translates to CASKMTGAKNTEAFF.

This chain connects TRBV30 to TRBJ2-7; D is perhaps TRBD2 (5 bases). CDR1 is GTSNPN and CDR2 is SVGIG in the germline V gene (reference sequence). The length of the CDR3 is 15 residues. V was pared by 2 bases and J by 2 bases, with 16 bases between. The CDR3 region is CAWSPLGRGPYEQYF. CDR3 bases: TGTGCCTGGAGTCCCCTGGGCCGCGGGCCCTACGAGCAGTACTTC.

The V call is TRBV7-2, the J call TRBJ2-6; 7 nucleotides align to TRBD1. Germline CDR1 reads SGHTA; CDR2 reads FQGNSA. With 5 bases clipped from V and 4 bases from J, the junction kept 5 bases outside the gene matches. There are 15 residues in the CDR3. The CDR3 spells CASSRQGSGANVLTF. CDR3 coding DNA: TGTGCCAGCAGCCGACAGGGCTCAGGGGCCAACGTCCTGACTTTC.

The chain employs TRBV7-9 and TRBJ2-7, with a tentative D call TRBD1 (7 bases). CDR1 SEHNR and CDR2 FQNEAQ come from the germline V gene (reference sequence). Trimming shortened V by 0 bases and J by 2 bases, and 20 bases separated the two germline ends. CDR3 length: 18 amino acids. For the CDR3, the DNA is TGTGCCAGCAGCTTAGCTGGAGGGGGCGCGAGGGCCCCCTACGAGCAGTACTTC. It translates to CASSLAGGGARAPYEQYF.

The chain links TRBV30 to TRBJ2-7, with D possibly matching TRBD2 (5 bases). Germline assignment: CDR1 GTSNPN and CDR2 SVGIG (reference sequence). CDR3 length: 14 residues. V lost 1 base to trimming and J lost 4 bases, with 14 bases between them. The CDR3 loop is CAWSGGLSRYEQYF. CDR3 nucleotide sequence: TGTGCCTGGAGTGGAGGACTCAGCAGGTACGAGCAGTACTTC.

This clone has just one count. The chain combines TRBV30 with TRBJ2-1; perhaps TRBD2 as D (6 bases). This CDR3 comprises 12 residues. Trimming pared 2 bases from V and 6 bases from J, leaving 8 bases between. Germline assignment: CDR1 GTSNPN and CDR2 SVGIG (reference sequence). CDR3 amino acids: CAWSFGGNEQFF. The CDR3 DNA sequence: TGTGCCTGGAGTTTCGGGGGCAATGAGCAGTTCTTC.

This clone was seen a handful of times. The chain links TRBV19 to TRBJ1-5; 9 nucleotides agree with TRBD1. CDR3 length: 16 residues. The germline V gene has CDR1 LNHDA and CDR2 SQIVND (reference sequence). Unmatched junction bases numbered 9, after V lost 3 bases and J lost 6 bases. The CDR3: CASSIGGTGRGQPQHF. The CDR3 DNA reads TGTGCCAGTAGTATTGGCGGGACAGGGAGGGGTCAGCCCCAGCATTTT.

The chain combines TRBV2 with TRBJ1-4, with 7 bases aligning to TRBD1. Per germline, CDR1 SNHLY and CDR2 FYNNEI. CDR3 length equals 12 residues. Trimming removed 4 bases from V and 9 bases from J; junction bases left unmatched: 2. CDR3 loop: CASSGQGQKLFF. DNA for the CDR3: TGTGCCAGCAGTGGACAGGGTCAAAAACTGTTTTTT.

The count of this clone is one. Here the CDR3 DNA reads TGTGCCAGCAGTTCAGCACAGGGGGGTGGGGAGCCCCAGCATTTT. Translation gives CASSSAQGGGEPQHF. This sequence joins TRBV6-5 and TRBJ1-5; 8 bases are shared with TRBD1. Losses at the gene ends were 4 bases for V and 8 bases for J; bases not matched to a gene: 10. Germline V gene lookup returns CDR1 MNHEY and CDR2 SVGAGI. The CDR3 length is 15 residues.

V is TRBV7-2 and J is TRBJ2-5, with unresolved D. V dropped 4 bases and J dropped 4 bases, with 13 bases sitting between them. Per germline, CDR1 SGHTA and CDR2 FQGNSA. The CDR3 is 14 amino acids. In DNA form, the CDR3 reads TGTGCCAGCAGCTACCGTTCGGGTTTAGAGACCCAGTACTTC. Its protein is CASSYRSGLETQYF. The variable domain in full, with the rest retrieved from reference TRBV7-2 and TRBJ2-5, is GAGVSQSPSNKVTEKGKDVELRCDPISGHTALYWYRQSLGQGLEFLIYFQGNSAPDKSGLPSDRFSAERTGGSVSTLTIQRTQQEDSAVYLCASSYRSGLETQYFGPGTRLLVL.

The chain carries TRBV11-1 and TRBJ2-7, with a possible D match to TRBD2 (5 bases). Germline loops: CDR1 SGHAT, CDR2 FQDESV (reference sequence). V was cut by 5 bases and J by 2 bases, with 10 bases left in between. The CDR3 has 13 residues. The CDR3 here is CASSLLGAYEQYF. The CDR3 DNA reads TGTGCCAGCAGCCTACTAGGCGCCTACGAGCAGTACTTC. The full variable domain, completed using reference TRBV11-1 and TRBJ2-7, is EAEVAQSPRYKITEKSQAVAFWCDPISGHATLYWYRQILGQGPELLVQFQDESVVDDSQLPKDRFSAERLKGVDSTLKIQPAELGDSAMYLCASSLLGAYEQYFGPGTRLTVT.

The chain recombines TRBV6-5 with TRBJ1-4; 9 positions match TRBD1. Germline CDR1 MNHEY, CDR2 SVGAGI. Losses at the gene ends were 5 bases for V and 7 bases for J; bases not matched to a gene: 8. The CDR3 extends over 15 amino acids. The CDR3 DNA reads TGTGCCAGCAGTCCCTTGGACAGGGGTGGTGAAAAACTGTTTTTT. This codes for CASSPLDRGGEKLFF.

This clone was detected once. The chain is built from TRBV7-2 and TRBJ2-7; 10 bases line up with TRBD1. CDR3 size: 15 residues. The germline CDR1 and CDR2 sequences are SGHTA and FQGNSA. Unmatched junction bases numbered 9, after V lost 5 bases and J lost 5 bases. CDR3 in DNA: TGTGCCAGCAGCCTTAGACAGGGGGCCGCTAACGAGCAGTACTTC. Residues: CASSLRQGAANEQYF.

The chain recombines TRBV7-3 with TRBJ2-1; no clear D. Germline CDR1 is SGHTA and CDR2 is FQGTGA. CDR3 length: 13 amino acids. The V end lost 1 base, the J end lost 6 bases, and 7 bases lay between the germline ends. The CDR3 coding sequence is TGTGCCAGCAGCTTAATGTGGGCCAATGAGCAGTTCTTC. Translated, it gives CASSLMWANEQFF.

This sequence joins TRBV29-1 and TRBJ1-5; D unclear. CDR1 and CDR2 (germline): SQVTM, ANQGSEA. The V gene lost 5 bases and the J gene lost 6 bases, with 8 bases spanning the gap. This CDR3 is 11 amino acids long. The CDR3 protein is CSVTRRQPQHF. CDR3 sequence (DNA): TGCAGCGTTACGAGGCGTCAGCCCCAGCATTTT.

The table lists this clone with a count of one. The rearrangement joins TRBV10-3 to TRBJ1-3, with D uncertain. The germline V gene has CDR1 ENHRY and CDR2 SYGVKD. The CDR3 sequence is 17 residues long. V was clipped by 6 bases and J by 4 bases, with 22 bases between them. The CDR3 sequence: CAISQTTISLGGNTIYF. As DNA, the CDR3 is TGTGCCATCAGCCAGACGACCATCAGCCTCGGGGGAAACACCATATATTTT.

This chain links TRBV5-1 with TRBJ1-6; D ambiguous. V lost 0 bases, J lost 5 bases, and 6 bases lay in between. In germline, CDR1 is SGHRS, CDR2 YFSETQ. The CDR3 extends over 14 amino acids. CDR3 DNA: TGCGCCAGCAGCTTGGAATCTCATAATTCACCCCTCCACTTT. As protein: CASSLESHNSPLHF.

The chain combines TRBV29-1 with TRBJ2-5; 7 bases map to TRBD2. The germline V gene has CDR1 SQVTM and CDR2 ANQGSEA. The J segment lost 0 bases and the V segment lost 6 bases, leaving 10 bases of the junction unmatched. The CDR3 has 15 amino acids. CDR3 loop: CSVVGERGNQETQYF. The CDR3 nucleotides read TGCAGCGTGGTGGGGGAGCGGGGAAACCAAGAGACCCAGTACTTC.

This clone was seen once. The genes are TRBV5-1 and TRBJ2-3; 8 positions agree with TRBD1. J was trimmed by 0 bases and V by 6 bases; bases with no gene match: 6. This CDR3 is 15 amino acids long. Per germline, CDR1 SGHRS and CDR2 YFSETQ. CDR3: CASKATGASTDTQYF. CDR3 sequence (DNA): TGCGCCAGCAAAGCGACAGGGGCTAGCACAGATACGCAGTATTTT.

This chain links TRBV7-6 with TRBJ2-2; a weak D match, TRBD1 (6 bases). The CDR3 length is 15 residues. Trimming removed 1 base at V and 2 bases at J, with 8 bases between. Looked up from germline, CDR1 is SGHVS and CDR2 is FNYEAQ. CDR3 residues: CASSLVDRNTGELFF. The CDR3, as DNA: TGTGCCAGCAGCTTAGTGGACAGAAACACCGGGGAGCTGTTTTTT.

In DNA form, the CDR3 reads TGTGCCAGCAGTGTAGGACTCAGCTATGGCTACACCTTC. Protein product: CASSVGLSYGYTF. The gene calls are TRBV6-1 and TRBJ1-2, with unresolved D. V was clipped by 4 bases and J by 4 bases, with 10 bases between them. CDR1 is MNHNS and CDR2 is SASEGT in the germline V gene. CDR3 length equals 13 residues.

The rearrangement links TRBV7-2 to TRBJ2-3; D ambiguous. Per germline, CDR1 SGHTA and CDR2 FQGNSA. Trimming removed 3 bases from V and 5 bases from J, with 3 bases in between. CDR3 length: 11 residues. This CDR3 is CASSFVDTQYF. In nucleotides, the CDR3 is TGTGCCAGCAGCTTCGTAGATACGCAGTATTTT.

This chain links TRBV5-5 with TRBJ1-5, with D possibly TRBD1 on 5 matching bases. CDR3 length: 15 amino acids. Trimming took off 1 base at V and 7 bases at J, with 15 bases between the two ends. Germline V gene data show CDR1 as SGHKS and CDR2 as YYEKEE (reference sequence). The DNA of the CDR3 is TGTGCCAGCAGCTTGTTGTCAGGGTTCGACCAGCCCCAGCATTTT. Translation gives CASSLLSGFDQPQHF.

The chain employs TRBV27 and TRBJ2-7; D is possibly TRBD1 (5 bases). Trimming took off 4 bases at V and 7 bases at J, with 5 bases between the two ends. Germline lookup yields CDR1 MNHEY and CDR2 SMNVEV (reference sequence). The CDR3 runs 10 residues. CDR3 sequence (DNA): TGTGCCAGCAGTTCAGGGGAGCAGTACTTC. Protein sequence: CASSSGEQYF.

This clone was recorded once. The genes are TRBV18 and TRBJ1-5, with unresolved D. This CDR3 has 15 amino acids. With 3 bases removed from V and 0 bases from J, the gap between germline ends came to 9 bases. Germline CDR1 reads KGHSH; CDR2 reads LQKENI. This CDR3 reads CASSPETNSNQPQHF. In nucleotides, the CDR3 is TGTGCCAGCTCACCCGAGACAAATAGCAATCAGCCCCAGCATTTT.

The CDR3 reads CASRVEEAWKYF. In DNA form, the CDR3 reads TGTGCCAGCCGAGTGGAGGAAGCGTGGAAGTATTTT. The chain uses TRBV2 and TRBJ2-3, with a tentative D call TRBD2 (5 bases). CDR3 length: 12 residues. Trimming stripped 8 bases from V and 13 bases from J, with 19 bases between. Germline V gene lookup returns CDR1 SNHLY and CDR2 FYNNEI. Full variable domain (remainder filled in from reference TRBV2 and TRBJ2-3): EPEVTQTPSHQVTQMGQEVILRCVPISNHLYFYWYRQILGQKVEFLVSFYNNEISEKSEIFDDQFSVERPDGSNFTLKIRSTKLEDSAMYFCASRVEEAWKYFGPGTRLTVL.

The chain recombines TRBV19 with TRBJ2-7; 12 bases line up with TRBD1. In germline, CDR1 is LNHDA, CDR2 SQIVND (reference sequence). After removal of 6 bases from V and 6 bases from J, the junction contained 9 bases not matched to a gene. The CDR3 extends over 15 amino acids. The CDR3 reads CASRTTPGQGAEQYF. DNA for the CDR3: TGTGCCAGTAGGACCACCCCGGGACAGGGGGCCGAGCAGTACTTC.